The 27 T cell receptor beta chains reported below all come from one sample, sequenced in a study of T cell changes during pregnancy in multiple sclerosis. Produced via immunoSEQ multiplex PCR; TCRdb's table is partial and in-frame only. The data show nearly 60,000 clones, less than 95% seen once. The sequenced sample was CD4+ T cells from peripheral blood mononuclear cells, obtained after pregnancy. The receptor source for this set is a female donor in good health, enrolled as a control in a pregnancy study.

This chain links TRBV2 with TRBJ1-5; TRBD1 matches 7 bases. This CDR3 region has 16 residues. The V and J ends lost 6 bases and 0 bases, in that order; junction bases with no gene match: 8. CDR1 and CDR2 (germline): SNHLY, FYNNEI. The CDR3 reads CASRETGLYSNQPQHF. DNA for the CDR3: TGTGCCAGCAGGGAGACAGGGCTCTATAGCAATCAGCCCCAGCATTTT.

V is TRBV11-2 and J is TRBJ2-7, with TRBD2 matching over 12 bases. With 4 bases clipped from V and 4 bases from J, the junction kept 14 bases outside the gene matches. The CDR3 has 18 residues. Looked up from germline, CDR1 is SGHAT and CDR2 is FQNNGV. DNA for the CDR3: TGTGCCAGCAGCTCTGTACTGGGGCCTAGCGGGGGGGCATACGAGCAGTACTTC. Its translation is CASSSVLGPSGGAYEQYF. The full variable domain, its missing parts supplied by reference TRBV11-2 and TRBJ2-7, is EAGVAQSPRYKIIEKRQSVAFWCNPISGHATLYWYQQILGQGPKLLIQFQNNGVVDDSQLPKDRFSAERLKGVDSTLKIQPAKLEDSAVYLCASSSVLGPSGGAYEQYFGPGTRLTVT.

V and J are TRBV4-1 and TRBJ2-7, with D maybe TRBD1 (6 bases). V was shortened by 4 bases and J by 1 base, with 8 bases between the two germline ends. This CDR3 contains 13 residues. CDR1 is MGHRA, CDR2 YSYEKL, per germline. This CDR3 is CASSPQGSYEQYF. The CDR3 DNA reads TGCGCCAGCAGCCCGCAGGGGTCCTACGAGCAGTACTTC.

This chain joins TRBV7-3 and TRBJ1-1, with TRBD1 matching 7 bases. The junction had 12 bases not matched to a gene; V was cut back by 7 bases and J by 1 base. Germline loops: CDR1 SGHTA, CDR2 FQGTGA. This CDR3 is 16 amino acids long. The CDR3 DNA reads as TGTGCCAGCACCACCGGGACAGCCCCGGAGAACACTGAAGCTTTCTTT. Translation: CASTTGTAPENTEAFF.

The chain joins TRBV5-1 to TRBJ2-5; 7 bases match TRBD1. V gave up 1 base and J gave up 1 base; unmatched junction bases: 1. The CDR3 loop spans 14 amino acids. Germline lookup yields CDR1 SGHRS and CDR2 YFSETQ. CDR3 sequence: CASSLRQGQETQYF. CDR3 in DNA: TGCGCCAGCAGCTTGAGACAGGGCCAAGAGACCCAGTACTTC.

This chain links TRBV7-8 with TRBJ1-1, with D hard to call. Germline-derived CDR1 and CDR2 are SGHVS and FQNEAQ. Trimming took off 5 bases at V and 0 bases at J, with 4 bases between the two ends. The CDR3 has 12 amino acids. CDR3 residues: CASSNMNTEAFF. CDR3 DNA sequence: TGTGCCAGCAGCAATATGAACACTGAAGCTTTCTTT. Using reference TRBV7-8 and TRBJ1-1 for the parts outside the CDR3, the full variable domain is GAGVSQSPRYKVAKRGQDVALRCDPISGHVSLFWYQQALGQGPEFLTYFQNEAQLDKSGLPSDRFFAERPEGSVSTLKIQRTQQEDSAVYLCASSNMNTEAFFGQGTRLTVV.

The chain recombines TRBV9 with TRBJ2-3, with 10 bases matching TRBD1. V lost 2 bases to trimming and J lost 1 base; unmatched junction nucleotides: 4. Germline values: CDR1 SGDLS, CDR2 YYNGEE. This CDR3 region has 16 residues. CDR3 nucleotide sequence: TGTGCCAGCAGCGTCCGACAGGGGGCCGGCACAGATACGCAGTATTTT. It codes for CASSVRQGAGTDTQYF.

The chain combines TRBV21-1 with TRBJ1-2. TRBV21-1 is annotated as a pseudogene. The CDR3 consists of 16 residues. CDR3: CASSHTEGGKEDGYTF. As DNA, the CDR3 is TGTGCCAGCAGCCACACGGAGGGAGGGAAAGAGGATGGCTACACCTTC.

About this clone: Other DNA sequences in this sample translate to the same CDR3. The chain combines TRBV5-4 with TRBJ2-3, with 7 bases that match TRBD2. With 2 bases clipped from V and 3 bases from J, the junction kept 3 bases outside the gene matches. Germline V lookup: CDR1 SGHNT, CDR2 YYREEE (reference sequence). This CDR3 has 14 residues. The CDR3 DNA follows: TGTGCCAGCAGCTTTCGCGGGGGAACAGATACGCAGTATTTT. Translation gives CASSFRGGTDTQYF.

The table lists this clone with a few counts. The chain recombines TRBV11-1 with TRBJ2-7; D remains ambiguous. Germline lookup yields CDR1 SGHAT and CDR2 FQDESV (reference sequence). The CDR3 extends over 12 amino acids. Trimming removed 2 bases from V and 4 bases from J, with 6 bases in between. The chain's CDR3 is CASSLWSYEQYF. The CDR3 nucleotides read TGTGCCAGCAGCTTATGGAGTTACGAGCAGTACTTC.

The rearrangement joins TRBV5-4 to TRBJ2-3, with D possibly matching TRBD1 (7 bases). The CDR3 totals 14 residues. Germline-derived CDR1 and CDR2 are SGHNT and YYREEE (reference sequence). V lost 0 bases, J lost 6 bases, and 11 bases lay in between. CDR3 nucleotide sequence: TGTGCCAGCAGCTTGGTACAGGGGAGGGATACGCAGTATTTT. It yields the protein CASSLVQGRDTQYF.

This rearrangement joins TRBV19 to TRBJ2-1; perhaps TRBD2 as D (7 bases). Between the trimmed V and J ends, which lost 2 bases and 0 bases, there was a span of 11 bases. This CDR3 comprises 16 residues. Germline loops: CDR1 LNHDA, CDR2 SQIVND (reference sequence). The CDR3 region has the DNA TGTGCCAGTAGTATAAGGGGGGGGGCCTCCTACAATGAGCAGTTCTTC. This codes for CASSIRGGASYNEQFF.

The chain recombines TRBV19 with TRBJ1-5; 8 nucleotides agree with TRBD1. In germline, CDR1 is LNHDA, CDR2 SQIVND (reference sequence). The CDR3 spans 14 residues. With 4 bases clipped from V and 5 bases from J, the junction kept 4 bases outside the gene matches. CDR3 residues: CASSNDRGYQPQHF. The CDR3 bases are TGTGCCAGTAGTAATGACAGGGGATATCAGCCCCAGCATTTT.

This clone has a single count. The chain links TRBV7-6 to TRBJ2-7; TRBD2 agrees at 15 bases. The CDR3 has 16 amino acids. V shed 5 bases, J shed 5 bases, and the junction held 7 bases outside the gene matches. Germline V gene sequence: CDR1 SGHVS, CDR2 FNYEAQ. Here the CDR3 reads CASSPRTSGGAHEQYF. The CDR3 DNA follows: TGTGCCAGCAGCCCGCGGACTAGCGGGGGGGCTCACGAGCAGTACTTC. Supplemented by reference TRBV7-6 and TRBJ2-7, the full variable domain reads GAGVSQSPRYKVTKRGQDVALRCDPISGHVSLYWYRQALGQGPEFLTYFNYEAQQDKSGLPNDRFSAERPEGSISTLTIQRTEQRDSAMYRCASSPRTSGGAHEQYFGPGTRLTVT.

The genes are TRBV11-3 and TRBJ1-1; D gene uncertain. V gave up 4 bases and J gave up 1 base, with 10 bases separating them. Germline V gene sequence: CDR1 SGHNT, CDR2 YENEEA. CDR3 size: 14 residues. This CDR3 is CASSSLYTNTEAFF. The DNA of the CDR3 is TGTGCCAGCAGCTCGCTTTACACGAACACTGAAGCTTTCTTT.

CDR3 residues: CATSRELTVEGRGYTF. CDR3 bases: TGTGCCACCAGCAGAGAGTTAACGGTGGAGGGGCGAGGCTACACCTTC. The chain has TRBV15 and TRBJ1-2; a weak D match, TRBD1 (5 bases). The V end lost 0 bases, the J end lost 8 bases, and 19 bases lay between the germline ends. CDR3 length: 16 amino acids. The germline V gene encodes CDR1 LNHNV and CDR2 YYDKDF (reference sequence).

V is TRBV6-6 and J is TRBJ1-2, with 8 bases aligning to TRBD1. This CDR3 has 12 amino acids. Trimming at V came to 10 bases and at J to 6 bases, leaving 7 bases not matched to a gene. Germline-derived CDR1 and CDR2 are MNHNY and SVGAGI (reference sequence). The CDR3 DNA reads TGTGCCATCCGACAGGGGATTAATGGCTACACCTTC. Translating it yields CAIRQGINGYTF.

The rearrangement uses TRBV29-1 and TRBJ1-2; 8 bases are a match to TRBD1. With 7 bases clipped from V and 8 bases from J, the junction kept 12 bases outside the gene matches. Germline CDR1 is SQVTM and CDR2 is ANQGSEA. The CDR3 has 13 amino acids. CDR3 loop: CSGAHQGARGYTF. The DNA for the CDR3 is TGCAGCGGTGCCCATCAGGGGGCGCGAGGCTACACCTTC.

The V call is TRBV2, the J call TRBJ2-7; possibly TRBD2 for D (5 bases). Trimming cost V 9 bases and J 1 base, with 10 bases left between them. Germline V lookup: CDR1 SNHLY, CDR2 FYNNEI. The CDR3 has 12 amino acids. Here the CDR3 DNA reads TGTGCCAGTAGCCGGGGTTCCTACGAGCAGTACTTC. Amino acids: CASSRGSYEQYF. Filled out from reference TRBV2 and TRBJ2-7, the complete variable domain reads EPEVTQTPSHQVTQMGQEVILRCVPISNHLYFYWYRQILGQKVEFLVSFYNNEISEKSEIFDDQFSVERPDGSNFTLKIRSTKLEDSAMYFCASSRGSYEQYFGPGTRLTVT.

The chain uses TRBV4-1 and TRBJ2-7; the match to TRBD1 covers 9 bases. CDR1 and CDR2 from the germline V gene are MGHRA and YSYEKL. The V and J ends lost 3 bases and 0 bases, in that order; junction bases with no gene match: 6. This CDR3 has 16 residues. CDR3 in amino acids: CASSQSRDRVSYEQYF. In DNA form, the CDR3 reads TGCGCCAGCAGCCAGAGCCGGGACAGGGTCTCCTACGAGCAGTACTTC.

V and J are TRBV6-1 and TRBJ2-1; a weak D match, TRBD1 (7 bases). Germline assignment: CDR1 MNHNS and CDR2 SASEGT. CDR3 length equals 15 residues. The V and J ends lost 7 bases and 6 bases respectively, with 19 bases between them. CDR3 DNA: TGTGCCAGCAACCCGAGGGACCAGGGGGGCAATGAGCAGTTCTTC. Amino acids: CASNPRDQGGNEQFF.

V is TRBV30 and J is TRBJ2-5; D may be TRBD2 (5 bases). V lost 7 bases to trimming and J lost 4 bases, with 16 bases between them. Germline CDR1 GTSNPN, CDR2 SVGIG (reference sequence). CDR3 length equals 13 residues. Written as DNA, the CDR3 is TGTGCCTCTAGCTCACGAAACAGAGAGACCCAGTACTTC. Translation gives CASSSRNRETQYF.

V is TRBV7-2 and J is TRBJ1-2; TRBD1 matches 10 bases. The V gene's germline CDR1 is SGHTA and CDR2 FQGNSA. Trimming at V came to 2 bases and at J to 4 bases, leaving 4 bases not matched to a gene. The CDR3 contains 15 residues. For the CDR3, the DNA is TGTGCCAGCAGCTTACCCGGGACAGGGGCCTATGGCTACACCTTC. It is translated as CASSLPGTGAYGYTF.

The chain carries TRBV7-2 and TRBJ1-2, with D possibly matching TRBD1 (6 bases). Germline CDR1 SGHTA, CDR2 FQGNSA. V lost 3 bases, J lost 8 bases, and 19 bases lay in between. The CDR3 is 15 residues long. The CDR3 coding sequence is TGTGCCAGCAGCTTCCTTCAGGGGACGGTCTTAGGCTACACCTTC. Amino acids: CASSFLQGTVLGYTF.

The chain joins TRBV5-5 to TRBJ1-2; 7 nucleotides line up with TRBD1. CDR1 SGHKS and CDR2 YYEKEE come from the germline V gene (reference sequence). V lost 1 base, J lost 3 bases, and 6 bases stayed unmatched. The CDR3 spans 15 residues. The CDR3 DNA reads as TGTGCCAGCAGCTTGTTGGGACAGTCATACTATGGCTACACCTTC. Translation: CASSLLGQSYYGYTF.

This clone was counted once. The chain links TRBV19 to TRBJ2-1; no clear D. The CDR3 consists of 12 residues. The V and J ends lost 3 bases and 7 bases respectively, with 7 bases between them. Germline lookup yields CDR1 LNHDA and CDR2 SQIVND (reference sequence). The CDR3 DNA reads as TGTGCCAGTAGTATCGTCACTAATGAGCAGTTCTTC. It is translated as CASSIVTNEQFF.

The chain combines TRBV19 with TRBJ2-6, with 8 nucleotides matching TRBD1. Germline CDR1 is LNHDA and CDR2 is SQIVND (reference sequence). Trimming took 5 bases from V and 0 from J; bases not matched to a gene: 3. This CDR3 is built from 16 residues. The CDR3 region is CASSGDRYSGANVLTF. The CDR3 nucleotides read TGTGCCAGTAGTGGGGACAGGTACTCTGGGGCCAACGTCCTGACTTTC.